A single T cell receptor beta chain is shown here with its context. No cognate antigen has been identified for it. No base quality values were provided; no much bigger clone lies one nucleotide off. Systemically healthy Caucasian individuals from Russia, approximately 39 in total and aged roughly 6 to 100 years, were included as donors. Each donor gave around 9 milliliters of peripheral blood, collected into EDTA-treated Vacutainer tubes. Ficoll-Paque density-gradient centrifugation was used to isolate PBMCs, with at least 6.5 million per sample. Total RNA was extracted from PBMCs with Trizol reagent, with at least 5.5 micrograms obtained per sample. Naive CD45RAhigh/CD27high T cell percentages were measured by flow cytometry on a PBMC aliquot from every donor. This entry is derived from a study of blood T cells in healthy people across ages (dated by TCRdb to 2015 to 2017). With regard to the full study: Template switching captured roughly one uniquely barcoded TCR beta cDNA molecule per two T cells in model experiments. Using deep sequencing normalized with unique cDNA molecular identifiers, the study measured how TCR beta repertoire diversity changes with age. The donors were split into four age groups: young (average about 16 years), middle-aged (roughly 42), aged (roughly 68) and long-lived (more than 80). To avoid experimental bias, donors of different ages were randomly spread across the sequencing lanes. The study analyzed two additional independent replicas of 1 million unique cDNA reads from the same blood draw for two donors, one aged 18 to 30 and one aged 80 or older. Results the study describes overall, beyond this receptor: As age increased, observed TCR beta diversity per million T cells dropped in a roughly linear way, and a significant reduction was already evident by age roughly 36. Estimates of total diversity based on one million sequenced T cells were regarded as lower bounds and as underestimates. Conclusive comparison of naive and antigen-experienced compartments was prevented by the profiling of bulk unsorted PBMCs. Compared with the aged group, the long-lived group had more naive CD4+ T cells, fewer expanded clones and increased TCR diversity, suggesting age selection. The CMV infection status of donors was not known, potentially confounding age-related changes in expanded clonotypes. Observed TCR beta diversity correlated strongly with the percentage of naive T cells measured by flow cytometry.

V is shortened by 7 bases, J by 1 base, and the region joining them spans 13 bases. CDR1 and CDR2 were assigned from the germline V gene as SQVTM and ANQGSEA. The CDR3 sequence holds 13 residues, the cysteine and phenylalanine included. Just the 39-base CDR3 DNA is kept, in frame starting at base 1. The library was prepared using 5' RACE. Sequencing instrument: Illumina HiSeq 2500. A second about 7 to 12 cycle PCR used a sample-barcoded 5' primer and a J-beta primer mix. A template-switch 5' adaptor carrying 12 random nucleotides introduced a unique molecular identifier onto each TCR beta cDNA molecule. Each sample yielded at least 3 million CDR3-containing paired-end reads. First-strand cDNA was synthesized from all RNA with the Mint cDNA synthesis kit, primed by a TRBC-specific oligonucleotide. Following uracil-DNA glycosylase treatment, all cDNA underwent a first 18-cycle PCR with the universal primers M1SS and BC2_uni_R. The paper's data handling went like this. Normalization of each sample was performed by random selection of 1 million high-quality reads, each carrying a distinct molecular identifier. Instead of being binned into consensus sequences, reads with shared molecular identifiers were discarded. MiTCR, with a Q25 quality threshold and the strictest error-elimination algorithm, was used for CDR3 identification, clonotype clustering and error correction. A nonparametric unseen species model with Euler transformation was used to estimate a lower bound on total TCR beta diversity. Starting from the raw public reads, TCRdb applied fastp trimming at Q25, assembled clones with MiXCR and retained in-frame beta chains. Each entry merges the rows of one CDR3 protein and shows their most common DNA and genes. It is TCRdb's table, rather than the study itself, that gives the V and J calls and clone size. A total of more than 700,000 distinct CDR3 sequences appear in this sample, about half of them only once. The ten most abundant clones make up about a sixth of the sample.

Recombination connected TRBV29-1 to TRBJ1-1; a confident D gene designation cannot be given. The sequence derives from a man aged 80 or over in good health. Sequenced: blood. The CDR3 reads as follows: CSGTPNSNTEAFF. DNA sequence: TGCAGCGGCACTCCTAATTCGAACACTGAAGCTTTCTTT.